This TCR beta chain was sequenced in a study of CD8+CD57+ T cells in acquired aplastic anemia. About the research overall: Sorted CD4+ and CD8+ cells yielded DNA averaging approximately 3 ug. Study outcomes and limitations: Patients had twenty-nine CD8+ CDR3 sequences in common with controls (the shared set).

For CDR3 and TCR beta VDJ profiling, genomic DNA was the template used. TCRdb independently ran MiXCR on the reads; one entry per CDR3 protein. The sample contains 200,000 to 300,000 distinct CDR3 sequences, approximately 80% of which appear only once. Selection for sequencing was limited to patients who had shown CD8+CD57+ cell expansion by flow cytometry. Every patient had severe acquired aplastic anemia. As regards this clonotype: Antigen unknown.

V lost 0 bases to trimming and J lost 6 bases; unmatched junction nucleotides: 7. The CDR3 totals 15 residues. Germline V gives CDR1 MGHDK, CDR2 SYGVNS. The clonotype comes from a human donor with aplastic anemia. The chain couples TRBV25-1 to TRBJ1-2, with 7 bases matching TRBD1. The source material was sorted CD4+, CD8+, or CD8+CD57+ T cells (not recorded which) from PBMCs. The CDR3 sequence: CASSEYPDREDGYTF. CDR3 in DNA: TGTGCCAGCAGTGAATATCCCGACAGGGAGGATGGCTACACCTTC.